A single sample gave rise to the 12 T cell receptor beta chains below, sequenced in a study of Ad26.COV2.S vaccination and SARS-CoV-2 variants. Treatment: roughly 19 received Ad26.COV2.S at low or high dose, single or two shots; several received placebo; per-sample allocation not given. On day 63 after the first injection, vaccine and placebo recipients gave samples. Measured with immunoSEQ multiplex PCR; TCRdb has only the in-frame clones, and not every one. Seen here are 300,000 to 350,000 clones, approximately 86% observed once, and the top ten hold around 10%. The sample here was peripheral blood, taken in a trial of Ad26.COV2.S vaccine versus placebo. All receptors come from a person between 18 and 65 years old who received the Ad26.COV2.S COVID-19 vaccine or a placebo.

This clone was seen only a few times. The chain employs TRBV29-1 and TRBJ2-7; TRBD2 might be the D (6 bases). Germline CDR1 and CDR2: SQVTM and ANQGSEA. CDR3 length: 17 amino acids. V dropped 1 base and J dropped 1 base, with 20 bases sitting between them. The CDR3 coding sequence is TGCAGCGTTGAAGTCTTACGACGGGAGTACGAGTCCTACGAGCAGTACTTC. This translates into CSVEVLRREYESYEQYF.

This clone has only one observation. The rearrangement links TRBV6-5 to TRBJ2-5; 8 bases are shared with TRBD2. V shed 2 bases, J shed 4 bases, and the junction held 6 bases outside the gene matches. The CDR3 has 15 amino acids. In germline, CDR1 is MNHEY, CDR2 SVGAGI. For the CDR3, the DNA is TGTGCCAGCAGTTACGACGGGACTAGGAGAGAGACCCAGTACTTC. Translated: CASSYDGTRRETQYF.

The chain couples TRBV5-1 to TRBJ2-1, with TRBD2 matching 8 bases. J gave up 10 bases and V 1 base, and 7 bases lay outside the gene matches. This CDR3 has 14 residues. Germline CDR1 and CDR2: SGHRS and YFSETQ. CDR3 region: CASSLRRGAGEQFF. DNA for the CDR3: TGCGCCAGCAGCTTGAGGCGGGGGGCCGGGGAGCAGTTCTTC.

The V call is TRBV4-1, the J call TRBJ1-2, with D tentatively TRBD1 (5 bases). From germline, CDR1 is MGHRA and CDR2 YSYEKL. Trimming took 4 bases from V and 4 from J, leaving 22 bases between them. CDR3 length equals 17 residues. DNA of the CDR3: TGCGCCAGCAGCCGCGAACAAAGACCCCGGGACGGCTATGGCTACACCTTC. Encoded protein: CASSREQRPRDGYGYTF.

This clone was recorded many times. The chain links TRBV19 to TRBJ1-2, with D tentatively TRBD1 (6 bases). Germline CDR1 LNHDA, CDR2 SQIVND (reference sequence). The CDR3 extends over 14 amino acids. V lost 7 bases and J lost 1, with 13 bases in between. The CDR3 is CASISPGVNYGYTF. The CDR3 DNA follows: TGTGCCAGTATTTCGCCAGGGGTTAACTATGGCTACACCTTC.

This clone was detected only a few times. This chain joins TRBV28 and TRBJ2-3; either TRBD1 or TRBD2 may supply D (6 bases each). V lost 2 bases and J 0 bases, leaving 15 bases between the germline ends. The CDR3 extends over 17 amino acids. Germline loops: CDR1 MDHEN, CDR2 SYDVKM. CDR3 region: CASSLTPGGVSTDTQYF. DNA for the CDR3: TGTGCCAGCAGTTTAACCCCCGGGGGCGTTAGCACAGATACGCAGTATTTT. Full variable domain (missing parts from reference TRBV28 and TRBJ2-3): DVKVTQSSRYLVKRTGEKVFLECVQDMDHENMFWYRQDPGLGLRLIYFSYDVKMKEKGDIPEGYSVSREKKERFSLILESASTNQTSMYLCASSLTPGGVSTDTQYFGPGTRLTVL.

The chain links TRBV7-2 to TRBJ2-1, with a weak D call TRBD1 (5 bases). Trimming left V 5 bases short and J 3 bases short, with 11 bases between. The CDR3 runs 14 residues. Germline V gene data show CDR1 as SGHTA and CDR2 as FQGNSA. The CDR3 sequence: CASSEVTGYNEQFF. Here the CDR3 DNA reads TGTGCCAGCAGCGAAGTCACAGGCTACAATGAGCAGTTCTTC. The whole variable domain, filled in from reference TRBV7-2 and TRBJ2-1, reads GAGVSQSPSNKVTEKGKDVELRCDPISGHTALYWYRQSLGQGLEFLIYFQGNSAPDKSGLPSDRFSAERTGGSVSTLTIQRTQQEDSAVYLCASSEVTGYNEQFFGPGTRLTVL.

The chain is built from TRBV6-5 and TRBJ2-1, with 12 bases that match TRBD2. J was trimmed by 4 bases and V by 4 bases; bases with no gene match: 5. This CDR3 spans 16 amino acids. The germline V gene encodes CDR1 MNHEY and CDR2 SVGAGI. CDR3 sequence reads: CASSSTLAGGYNEQFF. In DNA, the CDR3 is TGTGCCAGCAGTTCCACCCTAGCGGGGGGGTACAATGAGCAGTTCTTC.

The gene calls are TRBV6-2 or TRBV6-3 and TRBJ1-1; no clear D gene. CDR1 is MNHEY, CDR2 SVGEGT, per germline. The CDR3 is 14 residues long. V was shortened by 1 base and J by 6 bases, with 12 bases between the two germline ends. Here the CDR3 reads CASSYLPLRAEAFF. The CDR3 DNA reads TGTGCCAGCAGTTACTTGCCATTACGCGCTGAAGCTTTCTTT.

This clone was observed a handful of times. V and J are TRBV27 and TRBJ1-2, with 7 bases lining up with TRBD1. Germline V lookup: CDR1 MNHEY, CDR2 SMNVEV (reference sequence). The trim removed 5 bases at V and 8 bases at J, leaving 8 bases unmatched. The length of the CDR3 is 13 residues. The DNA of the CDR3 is TGTGCCAGCAGTCCGAGACAGGGAAGGGGCTACACCTTC. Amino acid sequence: CASSPRQGRGYTF.

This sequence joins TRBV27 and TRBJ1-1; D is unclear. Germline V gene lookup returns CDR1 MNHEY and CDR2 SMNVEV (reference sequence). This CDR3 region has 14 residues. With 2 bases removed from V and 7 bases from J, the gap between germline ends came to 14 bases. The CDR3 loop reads CASSLGRPLGEAFF. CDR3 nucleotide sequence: TGTGCCAGCAGTTTAGGCAGGCCTTTGGGTGAAGCTTTCTTT.

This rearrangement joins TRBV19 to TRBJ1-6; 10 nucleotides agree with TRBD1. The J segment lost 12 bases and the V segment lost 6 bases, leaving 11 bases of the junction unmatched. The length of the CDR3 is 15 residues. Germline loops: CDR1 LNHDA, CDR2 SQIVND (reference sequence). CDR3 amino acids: CASRGGGTGELPLHF. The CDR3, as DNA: TGTGCCAGTAGGGGAGGCGGGACAGGGGAATTACCCCTCCACTTT.